The 2 T cell receptor beta chains below all came from one sample that was sequenced in a study of blood T cell repertoires in COVID-19. Sequencing used immunoSEQ multiplex PCR; TCRdb keeps in-frame clones, though not all of them. In the table there are 40,000 to 45,000 clones, just under 90% of which are singletons. The specimen sequenced was peripheral blood. The origin of the receptors is a man aged 35 to 55 with COVID-19, enrolled during active disease.

The genes are TRBV9 and TRBJ1-1; 8 bases agree with TRBD1. The germline V gene encodes CDR1 SGDLS and CDR2 YYNGEE. V shed 2 bases, J shed 1 base, and the junction held 1 base outside the gene matches. The CDR3 runs 14 residues. The CDR3 loop reads CASSVQGANTEAFF. In nucleotides, the CDR3 is TGTGCCAGCAGCGTTCAGGGGGCGAACACTGAAGCTTTCTTT.

The V gene is TRBV2, the J gene TRBJ2-1; TRBD1 might be the D (6 bases). Trimming left V 6 bases short and J 8 bases short, with 11 bases between. The CDR3 has 12 amino acids. CDR1 SNHLY and CDR2 FYNNEI come from the germline V gene. CDR3 nucleotide sequence: TGTGCCAGCAGCACAGGGTTCGATGAGCAGTTCTTC. This codes for CASSTGFDEQFF.